This T cell receptor beta chain was found in a study of blood T cell repertoires in COVID-19. TCRdb's table, derived via immunoSEQ multiplex PCR, lists solely in-frame clones and lacks some. This sample has 84,000 or so clones, with roughly 78% found just once. The CDR3 has 14 amino acids. In germline, CDR1 is MGHRA, CDR2 YSYEKL. V lost 0 bases and J 4 bases, leaving 8 bases between the germline ends. V gene TRBV4-1 combines with J gene TRBJ2-3, with D perhaps matching TRBD1 (5 bases). This TCR derives from an elderly woman with acute or convalescent COVID-19. The material sequenced was peripheral blood. As DNA, the CDR3 is TGCGCCAGCAGCCAAGAGGGGCGACCAGATACGCAGTATTTT. Protein product: CASSQEGRPDTQYF.